The entry below describes one T cell receptor (beta chain). The antigen is undetermined. The data derive from a study of chemoradiotherapy in HPV16-positive cancers. The wider study: Candidate HPV-specific T-cell clones and common TCR motifs came from functional assays in a couple of HPV16-positive patients. Study observations and caveats: Candidate HPV-specific clones and E7-related TCR motifs grew in tumor during treatment. In HPV16-positive patients, HPV-responsive T-cell expansion tracked better recurrence-free survival.

Samples were taken several times over chemoradiotherapy. TCRdb's copy holds only in-frame clones and misses some; the assay was immunoSEQ multiplex PCR. Here the sample spans about 24,000 clones, roughly 92% being singletons. The source of this sequence is a human donor with HPV-associated anogenital cancer. The material was blood, obtained from a patient who underwent chemoradiotherapy.

The CDR3, as DNA: TGTGCCAGCAGTGAATGGGAGGGGGGAACCTACGAGCAGTACTTC. Translating gives CASSEWEGGTYEQYF. The rearrangement links TRBV6-1 to TRBJ2-7, with D maybe TRBD2 (7 bases). Trimming removed 2 bases from V and 2 bases from J, with 13 bases in between. The CDR3 has 15 amino acids. The germline V gene has CDR1 MNHNS and CDR2 SASEGT.